This TCR beta chain was captured in a study of T cells after yellow fever vaccination. General study points: Of the clonotypes, a small share occurred in both CD4 and CD8 compartments. Post-booster reappearance was seen for most primary-vaccination clones (roughly 97% CD4, 85% to 90% CD8). Abundant clonotypes from the bulk population could contaminate FACS-sorted repertoires.

With 7 bases clipped from V and 1 base from J, the junction kept 11 bases outside the gene matches. The V gene's germline CDR1 is MDHEN and CDR2 SYDVKM. The length of the CDR3 is 16 residues. With regard to this clonotype: Its antigen remains unidentified.

TCRdb recomputed calls from the 5' RACE reads with MiXCR, one row per CDR3 protein. The sample holds 450,000 to 550,000 distinct CDR3 sequences, 20% to 25% seen once. The sequence came from a man between 18 and 29 years old who received the YFV17D yellow fever vaccine. This chain joins TRBV28 and TRBJ2-5, with TRBD2 identical over 8 bases. Sample: PBMCs, taken roughly 20 days after the first yellow fever vaccination. The CDR3 DNA sequence: TGTGCCAGCAAAAGGTCTAGCGGGCACTTCCAAGAGACCCAGTACTTC. It codes for CASKRSSGHFQETQYF.